The TCR beta chain described here comes from a study of blood T cell repertoires in COVID-19. In the study's own analysis: By means of reference gene primer amplification, nucleated cell counts were estimated. The table came from immunoSEQ multiplex PCR; TCRdb's copy has only in-frame clones and leaves some out. From that table come the V and J calls and clone size; the DNA was used to work out D and trimming. The table lists over 95,000 clones, 75% to 90% of them singletons, with 19% in the top ten. The V gene lost 8 bases and the J gene lost 6 bases, with 17 bases spanning the gap. The CDR3 is 14 residues long. Germline V gene sequence: CDR1 LNHNV, CDR2 YYDKDF (reference sequence).

The TCR sequence derives from a human donor with acute or convalescent COVID-19. The donor label of this sample is uncertain. The genes are TRBV15 and TRBJ2-1, with D tentatively TRBD1 (6 bases). The material sequenced was peripheral blood. In nucleotides, the CDR3 is TGTGCCACCTCCCACAGGGTAATTTCCAATGAGCAGTTCTTC. Residues: CATSHRVISNEQFF.